The 5 T cell receptor beta chains below come from one sample, sequenced in a study of blood T cell repertoires in COVID-19 (TCRdb year 2020). Library method: the immunoSEQ multiplex PCR assay. Sourced from immuneACCESS, this table was stored by TCRdb with only in-frame sequences that have V and J called. A share of the clones is absent; for the studies checked, an unresolved V gene accounts for under half, and the remainder has no known explanation. The sample table records roughly 320,000 clones; roughly 85% of these occur just once. 7.2% of the sample is held by the ten biggest clonotypes. The sample comprised peripheral blood. The receptors here all came from a human donor in a cohort sampled during active COVID-19.

The V call is TRBV12-5, the J call TRBJ1-6, with 8 bases fitting TRBD1. With V trimmed by 3 bases and J by 10 bases, 8 bases remained unmatched. Germline-derived CDR1 and CDR2 are LGHNT and FRNRAP. The CDR3 covers 15 residues. CDR3 in DNA: TGTGCTAGTGGTTTCCCCGACAGGGGTGTCTCACCCCTCCACTTT. This sequence encodes CASGFPDRGVSPLHF. The variable domain in full, completed from reference TRBV12-5 and TRBJ1-6, reads DARVTQTPRHKVTEMGQEVTMRCQPILGHNTVFWYRQTMMQGLELLAYFRNRAPLDDSGMPKDRFSAEMPDATLATLKIQPSEPRDSAVYFCASGFPDRGVSPLHFGNGTRLTVT.

The chain carries TRBV29-1 and TRBJ1-1; 7 nucleotides agree with TRBD1. V trimming: 4 bases; J trimming: 5 bases; junction bases outside the gene matches: 10. Germline V gene data show CDR1 as SQVTM and CDR2 as ANQGSEA. This CDR3 is built from 14 residues. The CDR3 protein is CSVATGYSLTEAFF. The CDR3 region has the DNA TGCAGCGTTGCGACAGGGTATAGTTTGACTGAAGCTTTCTTT.

In this sample, this clone turned up once. The chain joins TRBV5-1 to TRBJ2-2, with a weak D call TRBD2 (5 bases). Germline V gene data show CDR1 as SGHRS and CDR2 as YFSETQ. The CDR3 contains 16 residues. The V gene lost 0 bases and the J gene lost 1 base, with 10 bases spanning the gap. CDR3 DNA: TGCGCCAGCAGCTTGGCCGGTGGAGGGAACACCGGGGAGCTGTTTTTT. It specifies CASSLAGGGNTGELFF. Looking up the rest from reference TRBV5-1 and TRBJ2-2 gives the full variable domain: KAGVTQTPRYLIKTRGQQVTLSCSPISGHRSVSWYQQTPGQGLQFLFEYFSETQRNKGNFPGRFSGRQFSNSRSEMNVSTLELGDSALYLCASSLAGGGNTGELFFGEGSRLTVL.

This chain joins TRBV3-1 (or the pseudogene TRBV3-2) and TRBJ1-2; a possible D gene is TRBD1 (6 bases). This CDR3 contains 14 residues. With 4 bases removed from V and 4 bases from J, the gap between germline ends came to 13 bases. The germline gives CDR1 LGHDT, CDR2 YNNKEL (reference sequence). CDR3: CASSPRGIAYGYTF. The CDR3 DNA reads TGTGCCAGCAGCCCCAGGGGAATTGCCTATGGCTACACCTTC.

Here the CDR3 reads CASSQHTSGSPLHF. CDR3 nucleotides: TGTGCCAGCAGCCAACATACTAGTGGTTCACCCCTCCACTTT. This chain links TRBV14 with TRBJ1-6, with D hard to call. V lost 2 bases and J lost 9, with 11 bases in between. The germline V gene encodes CDR1 SGHDN and CDR2 FVKESK. The CDR3 runs to 14 residues.